These 8 T cell receptor beta chains came from one sample sequenced in a study of a mutant IDH1 vaccine in newly diagnosed glioma. Clones were sequenced by immunoSEQ multiplex PCR, and TCRdb holds only the in-frame ones, with some missing. This repertoire shows about 46,000 clones, 65% to 80% found once; its top ten account for approximately 1.8%. Time point indicated: baseline, week 1 (first vaccination visit). Treatment here: pre-vaccination baseline after standard-of-care therapy. The input for sequencing was PBMCs, taken from a glioma patient treated with radiotherapy, temozolomide or both. The receptors come from a woman in her thirties or forties with glioma.

The V gene is TRBV4-1, the J gene TRBJ1-2; 7 bases are a match to TRBD1. V lost 2 bases, J lost 4 bases, and 4 bases stayed unmatched. The CDR3 runs to 14 residues. From germline, CDR1 is MGHRA and CDR2 YSYEKL. In DNA form, the CDR3 reads TGCGCCAGCAGCCAACCGGGACAGTCCTATGGCTACACCTTC. Translating it yields CASSQPGQSYGYTF.

The chain uses TRBV5-1 and TRBJ1-2; 12 positions agree with TRBD1. This CDR3 region has 15 residues. The J segment lost 7 bases and the V segment lost 3 bases, leaving 7 bases of the junction unmatched. Germline lookup yields CDR1 SGHRS and CDR2 YFSETQ. The CDR3 DNA follows: TGCGCCAGCAGCTACGCCGGGACAGGGGGCTCTGGCTACACCTTC. Protein sequence: CASSYAGTGGSGYTF.

To note about this clone: The identical CDR3 is also encoded by other nucleotide sequences in the sample. V is TRBV5-1 and J is TRBJ1-1, with 7 bases fitting TRBD1. Germline-derived CDR1 and CDR2 are SGHRS and YFSETQ. V shed 1 base, J shed 2 bases, and the junction held 2 bases outside the gene matches. The CDR3 length is 14 residues. This CDR3 is CASSLRDRNTEAFF. DNA of the CDR3: TGCGCCAGCAGCTTGAGGGACAGAAACACTGAAGCTTTCTTT.

V gene TRBV15 combines with J gene TRBJ1-4, with 11 bases aligning to TRBD1. This CDR3 is built from 15 residues. The trim removed 6 bases at V and 6 bases at J, leaving 6 bases unmatched. The germline V gene encodes CDR1 LNHNV and CDR2 YYDKDF (reference sequence). Written as DNA, the CDR3 is TGTGCCACCAGTCCACTGGACAGGGGGCATGAAAAACTGTTTTTT. It is translated as CATSPLDRGHEKLFF.

This chain links TRBV7-2 with TRBJ2-1; D call uncertain. This CDR3 is 13 amino acids long. The ends were cut back, 5 bases at V and 8 bases at J, with 13 bases in the middle. Germline lookup yields CDR1 SGHTA and CDR2 FQGNSA. In DNA form, the CDR3 reads TGTGCCAGCAGCCGCGGAACCAGAGATGAGCAGTTCTTC. This encodes CASSRGTRDEQFF.

This chain joins TRBV11-2 and TRBJ2-5; D call uncertain. Germline V CDR1 and CDR2: SGHAT, FQNNGV. The CDR3 totals 13 residues. With 3 bases removed from V and 1 base from J, the gap between germline ends came to 6 bases. Here the CDR3 DNA reads TGTGCCAGCAGCTTTGGGCTCCAAGAGACCCAGTACTTC. It yields the protein CASSFGLQETQYF.

The rearrangement joins TRBV6-5 to TRBJ1-2; unclear D gene. Germline assignment: CDR1 MNHEY and CDR2 SVGAGI. V was shortened by 0 bases and J by 7 bases, with 9 bases between the two germline ends. The CDR3 contains 13 residues. This CDR3 reads CASSYSAGGGYTF. The CDR3 DNA is TGTGCCAGCAGTTACTCCGCGGGTGGTGGCTACACCTTC.

The CDR3 region is CASSRLAGATYNEQFF. CDR3 DNA: TGTGCCAGTAGCAGACTAGCGGGGGCTACCTACAATGAGCAGTTCTTC. The chain employs TRBV19 and TRBJ2-1, with TRBD2 matching 12 bases. The germline gives CDR1 LNHDA, CDR2 SQIVND (reference sequence). This CDR3 contains 16 residues. With V trimmed by 6 bases and J by 2 bases, 5 bases remained unmatched.